This is a list of T cell receptor beta chains from one sample in a study of early T cells in non-severe SARS-CoV-2 infection. TCRdb re-called the 5' RACE reads through MiXCR, storing one row per CDR3 protein. There are 43,000 or so distinct CDR3 sequences in the sample; roughly 7% occur only once, and 8% to 9.5% lies in the top ten. The sample was whole blood. The receptors were gathered from an adult who was a healthcare worker with PCR-confirmed SARS-CoV-2 infection or an uninfected control (not recorded which). Both conserved end residues are part of each CDR3. Each record gives: V gene, J gene, CDR3 length, clone size, CDR3 protein. Clone size, where shown, is once, few, many, or a class for clones that have expanded.

>TRBV2|TRBJ2-3|13|many
CASSETSSYTQYF
>TRBV20-1|TRBJ2-7|13|.
CSASRASSYEQYF
>TRBV28|TRBJ2-5|20|few
CASSLWTSGPNRQYQETQYF
>TRBV5-4|TRBJ2-7|15|few
CASSRKQGTSYEQYF
>TRBV28|TRBJ2-1|15|.
CASGALWTGVNEQFF
>TRBV4-2|TRBJ2-7|15|few
CASSQEPVGSYEQYF
>TRBV5-5|TRBJ2-1|15|.
CASSLGLQGRGEQFF
>TRBV27|TRBJ1-5|14|many
CASSLTGANQPQHF
>TRBV28|TRBJ1-5|14|many
CASSTDVVGQPQHF
>TRBV7-9|TRBJ1-4|14|.
CVSSLGGTNEKLFF
>TRBV28|TRBJ2-5|16|.
CASNAAWEGGAETQYF
>TRBV12-3/TRBV12-4|TRBJ1-6|15|few
CASSYTSSYNSPLHF
>TRBV29-1|TRBJ2-6|17|.
CSAIIQGVVAGANVLTF
>TRBV28|TRBJ1-5|13|few
CASSFGLSQPQHF
>TRBV6-5|TRBJ2-7|13|.
CASSGRGPYEQYF
>TRBV6-2/TRBV6-3|TRBJ2-3|17|many
CASESPLIGRDTDTQYF
>TRBV6-5|TRBJ1-2|17|few
CASSYPTTGRVNYGYTF
>TRBV9|TRBJ2-7|14|many
CASSVAAVTYEQYF
>TRBV18|TRBJ2-1|13|.
CASSPGTTNEQFF
>TRBV7-2|TRBJ2-7|14|many
CASSIDRGLYEQYF
>TRBV18|TRBJ1-2|15|few
CASSPPSRGDYGYTF
>TRBV19|TRBJ1-5|14|.
CASSIGTGRQPQHF
>TRBV4-2|TRBJ2-2|16|.
CASSQATGDNTGELFF
>TRBV20-1|TRBJ2-1|15|.
CSAREWVSSYNEQFF
>TRBV6-2/TRBV6-3|TRBJ2-1|13|.
CASTPSLGEEQFF
>TRBV5-1|TRBJ1-2|15|.
CASSYVEGGDYGYTF
>TRBV7-2|TRBJ2-7|15|few
CASSPLGVVDYEQYF
>TRBV5-5|TRBJ1-1|17|.
CASSLGPPPFGATEAFF
>TRBV19|TRBJ2-1|14|many
CASSIREGLGKQFF
>TRBV6-5|TRBJ1-6|14|many
CASSFGGYNSPLHF
>TRBV5-1|TRBJ2-2|16|few
CASSLAGALATGELFF
>TRBV28|TRBJ2-5|14|many
CASSLGSHQETQYF
>TRBV19|TRBJ2-7|14|few
CASSNRHRSYEQYF
>TRBV7-2|TRBJ2-3|12|.
CASSRTADTQYF
>TRBV28|TRBJ2-7|15|few
CASGTPRGHSYEQYF
>TRBV20-1|TRBJ1-6|13|few
CSARSDPGSPLHF
>TRBV3-1|TRBJ2-5|12|.
CASSQNQETQYF
>TRBV5-1|TRBJ1-1|13|many
CASTPRENTEAFF
>TRBV2|TRBJ2-1|14|.
CASSEGLAGGGQFF
>TRBV2|TRBJ1-5|14|many
CASRDRVSNQPQHF
>TRBV7-9|TRBJ1-2|13|many
CASSLGTVHGYTF
>TRBV28|TRBJ2-5|16|many
CASSRLAGDQSETQYF
>TRBV2|TRBJ2-1|15|many
CASSAGTGSYNEQFF
>TRBV2|TRBJ2-2|14|few
CASSGTGGTGELFF
>TRBV7-2|TRBJ1-2|15|.
CASSLSQGEYYGYTF
>TRBV4-2|TRBJ2-7|15|many
CASSQDVAGYYEQYF
>TRBV6-2/TRBV6-3|TRBJ2-6|15|few
CASSTGSGGANVLTF
>TRBV4-2|TRBJ2-7|17|once
CASSQGWTGSLVDEQYF